This T cell receptor (beta chain) was obtained from a study of cytomegalovirus exposure and HLA in healthy donors. Here immunoSEQ multiplex PCR was the method, and the copy in TCRdb shows in-frame clones only, minus some. The sample contains about 73,000 clones, around 94% of which appear only once. This CDR3 is 13 amino acids long. Trimming took off 2 bases at V and 3 bases at J, with 8 bases between the two ends. From germline, CDR1 is SQVTM and CDR2 ANQGSEA. The clonotype comes from a woman younger than 30 in good health and CMV-seropositive. The chain employs TRBV29-1 and TRBJ2-1; TRBD2 might be the D (6 bases). The source material was PBMCs. CDR3 bases: TGCAGCGTTGAACGGGGGATCTACAATGAGCAGTTCTTC. It encodes CSVERGIYNEQFF.